Listed here is a single TCR beta chain. The germline CDR1 and CDR2 sequences are MNHEY and SVGAGI. Trimming removed 5 bases at V and 5 bases at J, with 9 bases between. The CDR3 consists of 12 residues. TCRdb fed the 5' RACE reads into MiXCR, producing one record per CDR3 protein. The table shows about 630,000 distinct CDR3 sequences, with approximately 13% occurring only once. The data stem from a study of T cells after yellow fever vaccination. This chain uses TRBV6-5 with TRBJ2-5, with a possible D match to TRBD2 (5 bases). This TCR derives from a man aged 25-40 years who received the YFV17D yellow fever vaccine. The material sequenced was PBMCs, taken on the day of the yellow fever booster vaccination. The CDR3 sequence: CASSIRGETQYF. CDR3 nucleotides: TGTGCCAGCAGTATCCGCGGGGAGACCCAGTACTTC.